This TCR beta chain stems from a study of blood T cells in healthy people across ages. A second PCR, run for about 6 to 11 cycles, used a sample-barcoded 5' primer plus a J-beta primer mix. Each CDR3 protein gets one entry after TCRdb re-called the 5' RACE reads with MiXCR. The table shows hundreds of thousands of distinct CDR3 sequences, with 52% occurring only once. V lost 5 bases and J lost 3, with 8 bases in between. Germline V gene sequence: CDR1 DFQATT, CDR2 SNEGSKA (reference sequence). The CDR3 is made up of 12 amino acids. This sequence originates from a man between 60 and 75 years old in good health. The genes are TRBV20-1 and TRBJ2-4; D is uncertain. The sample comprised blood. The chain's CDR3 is CSAESDKNIQYF. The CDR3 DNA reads TGCAGTGCTGAATCGGACAAAAACATTCAGTACTTC.